This is a list of T cell receptor beta chains from one sample in a study of blood T cell repertoires in COVID-19. Repertoires were generated with immunoSEQ multiplex PCR, while TCRdb's copy carries only in-frame clones and drops some. Among roughly 180,000 clones, roughly 86% were seen once, and the ten largest hold about 8%. The sample comprised peripheral blood. Every receptor here comes from a man aged 40-49 years who had recovered from COVID-19. The CDR3 runs from the conserved cysteine through the conserved F or W. The D gene is left open where the match is weak.

TRBJ1-6,TRBV7-2,NA,TGTGCCAGCAAAGCGCAGGGTATTGAGTCACCCCTCCACTTT,CASKAQGIESPLHF
TRBJ1-1,TRBV30,NA,TGTGCCTGGAGTGCCGGACAGACTCTGAACACTGAAGCTTTCTTT,CAWSAGQTLNTEAFF
TRBJ2-4,TRBV9,TRBD1,TGTGCCAGCAGCGTAGGGGACAGGGGGCCGATTGGCTTC,CASSVGDRGPIGF
TRBJ1-2,TRBV19,TRBD1,TGTGCCAGTAGTAGGGTTGAGGGGGCCGGTGGCTACACCTTC,CASSRVEGAGGYTF
TRBJ1-2,TRBV10-3,NA,TGTGCCATCAGGGCGGAAAACTATGGCTACACCTTC,CAIRAENYGYTF
TRBJ2-1,TRBV6-2/TRBV6-3,TRBD1,TGTGCCAGCAGTTACGAGGGGGCCAAGGAGCAGTTCTTC,CASSYEGAKEQFF
TRBJ2-1,TRBV7-2,NA,TGTGCCAGCAGCCCCGAGGGGGAGTCCTACAATGAGCAGTTCTTC,CASSPEGESYNEQFF
TRBJ2-3,TRBV11-3,TRBD1,TGTGCCAGCAGCTTAGATCCGCAGGGGGCACATTACACAGATACGCAGTATTTT,CASSLDPQGAHYTDTQYF
TRBJ2-7,TRBV5-4,TRBD2,TGTGCCAGCAGCCTGCCGACTAGCGGGGAGCAGTACTTC,CASSLPTSGEQYF
TRBJ1-6,TRBV3-1/TRBV3-2,TRBD1,TGTGCCAGCAGCCACGGGACAGGGGATTCACCCCTCCACTTT,CASSHGTGDSPLHF